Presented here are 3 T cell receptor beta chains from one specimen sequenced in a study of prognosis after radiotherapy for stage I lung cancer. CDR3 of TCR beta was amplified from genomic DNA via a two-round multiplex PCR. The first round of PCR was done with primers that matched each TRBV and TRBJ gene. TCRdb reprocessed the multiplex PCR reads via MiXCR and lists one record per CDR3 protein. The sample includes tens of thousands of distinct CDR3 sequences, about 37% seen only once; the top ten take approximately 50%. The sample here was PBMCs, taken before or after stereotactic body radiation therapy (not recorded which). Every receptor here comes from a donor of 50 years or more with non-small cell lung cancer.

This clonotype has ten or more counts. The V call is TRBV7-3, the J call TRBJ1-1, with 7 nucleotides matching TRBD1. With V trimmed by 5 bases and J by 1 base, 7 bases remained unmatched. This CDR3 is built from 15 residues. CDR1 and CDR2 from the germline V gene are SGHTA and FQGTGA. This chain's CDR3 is CASSGMGQKNTEAFF. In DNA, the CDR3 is TGTGCCAGCAGCGGGATGGGACAGAAGAACACTGAAGCTTTCTTT.

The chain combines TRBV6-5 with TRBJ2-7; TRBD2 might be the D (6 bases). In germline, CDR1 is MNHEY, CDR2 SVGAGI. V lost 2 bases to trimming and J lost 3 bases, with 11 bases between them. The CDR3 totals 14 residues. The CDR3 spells CASSYGGAHYEQYF. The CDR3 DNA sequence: TGTGCCAGCAGTTACGGCGGGGCCCACTACGAGCAGTACTTC.

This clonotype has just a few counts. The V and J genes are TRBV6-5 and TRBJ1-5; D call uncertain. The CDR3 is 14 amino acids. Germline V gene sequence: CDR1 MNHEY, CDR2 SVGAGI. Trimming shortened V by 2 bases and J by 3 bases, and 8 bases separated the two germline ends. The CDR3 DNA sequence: TGTGCCAGCAGTTACGGTCGGACCAATCAGCCCCAGCATTTT. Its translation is CASSYGRTNQPQHF.